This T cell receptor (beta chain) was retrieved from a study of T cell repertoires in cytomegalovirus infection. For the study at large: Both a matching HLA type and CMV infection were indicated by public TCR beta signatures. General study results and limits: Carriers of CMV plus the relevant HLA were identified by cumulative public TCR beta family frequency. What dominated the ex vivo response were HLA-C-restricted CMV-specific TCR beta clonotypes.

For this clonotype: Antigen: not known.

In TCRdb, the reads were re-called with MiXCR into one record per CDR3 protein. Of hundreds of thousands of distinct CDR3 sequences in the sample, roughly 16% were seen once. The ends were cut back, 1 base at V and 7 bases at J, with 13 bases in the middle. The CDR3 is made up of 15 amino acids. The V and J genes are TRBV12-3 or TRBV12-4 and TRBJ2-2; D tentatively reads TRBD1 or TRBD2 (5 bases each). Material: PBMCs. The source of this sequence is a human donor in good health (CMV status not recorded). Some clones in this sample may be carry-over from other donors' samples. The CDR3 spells CASSLGGPFYGELFF. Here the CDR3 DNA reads TGTGCCAGCAGTTTAGGGGGACCGTTCTACGGGGAGCTGTTTTTT.